Below, 27 T cell receptor beta chains from the same sample are listed, as sequenced in a study of regulatory T cells in long-lasting Graves disease. Stated time point: newly diagnosed GD, antithyroid drugs for less than 3 months. TCR sequences were obtained from RNA taken from PBMCs. Arm-PCR of CDR3 regions and iRepertoire HTBI primers were the basis on which TCR beta libraries were built. TCRdb re-called the multiplex PCR reads with MiXCR, one entry per CDR3 protein. The table shows roughly 500,000 distinct CDR3 sequences, with more than 10% occurring only once. The data were also submitted as part of a second study, on T cells in Graves' hyperthyroidism and ophthalmopathy.

This specimen consisted of peripheral blood mononuclear cells (PBMCs), obtained at new diagnosis, from a patient treated with antithyroid drugs. Source of these receptors: a woman aged 30 to 39 with Graves disease.

Ten or more counts support this clonotype. The chain combines TRBV20-1 with TRBJ2-1; possibly TRBD1 for D (6 bases). Germline CDR1 and CDR2: DFQATT and SNEGSKA (reference sequence). This CDR3 has 17 residues. Trimming took off 5 bases at V and 0 bases at J, with 20 bases between the two ends. CDR3 region: CSAFHPGDTRSYNEQFF. The CDR3, as DNA: TGCAGTGCTTTTCACCCCGGGGACACACGCTCCTACAATGAGCAGTTCTTC.

The V call is TRBV6-5, the J call TRBJ1-4; 10 bases line up with TRBD1. The V gene's germline CDR1 is MNHEY and CDR2 SVGAGI. The CDR3 contains 17 residues. V shed 4 bases, J shed 7 bases, and the junction held 12 bases outside the gene matches. The CDR3 spells CASSSSPRGDRGEKLFF. For the CDR3, the DNA is TGTGCCAGCAGTTCCTCTCCAAGGGGGGACAGGGGTGAAAAACTGTTTTTT.

In this sample, this clonotype turned up many times. V gene TRBV29-1 combines with J gene TRBJ2-5, with 8 bases matching TRBD2. The germline V gene encodes CDR1 SQVTM and CDR2 ANQGSEA. V lost 6 bases, J lost 2 bases, and 17 bases stayed unmatched. The CDR3 has 17 residues. Here the CDR3 DNA reads TGCAGCGTCGAACGGCCCCTGATCAGCGGGAGACAAGAGACCCAGTACTTC. This encodes CSVERPLISGRQETQYF.

This clonotype was observed a few times. A much bigger clone sits one base away, suggesting this may be a read error. This chain uses TRBV5-1 with TRBJ1-4; D is unclear. Trimming left V 1 base short and J 7 bases short, with 8 bases between. The CDR3 is made up of 13 amino acids. Germline CDR1 SGHRS, CDR2 YFSETQ. CDR3 amino acids: CASSLRTREKLFF. The DNA for the CDR3 is TGCGCCAGCAGCTTGCGAACCCGTGAAAAACTGTTTTTT.

This clonotype has more than one count but fewer than ten. V is TRBV7-9 and J is TRBJ2-1; D is possibly TRBD2 (6 bases). Germline loops: CDR1 SEHNR, CDR2 FQNEAQ (reference sequence). Trimming removed 7 bases at V and 0 bases at J, with 10 bases between. The CDR3 has 14 amino acids. The chain's CDR3 is CASMGGSSYNEQFF. The CDR3 DNA reads TGTGCCAGCATGGGAGGAAGCTCCTACAATGAGCAGTTCTTC.

This clonotype was detected many times. The rearrangement links TRBV10-3 to TRBJ2-1; 10 nucleotides line up with TRBD1. V lost 10 bases and J lost 3; bases outside the gene matches: 9. CDR1 ENHRY and CDR2 SYGVKD come from the germline V gene. The CDR3 length is 15 residues. The CDR3 spells CATKTRTGGYNEQFF. The CDR3 DNA follows: TGTGCCACAAAAACGAGGACAGGGGGCTACAATGAGCAGTTCTTC.

Only a few counts were recorded for this clonotype. In DNA, the CDR3 is TGTGCCATCGCCGGGACTAGCGGCTACAATGAGCAGTTCTTC. Its translation: CAIAGTSGYNEQFF. This rearrangement joins TRBV10-3 to TRBJ2-1; TRBD2 agrees at 11 bases. CDR1 is ENHRY and CDR2 is SYGVKD in the germline V gene. V lost 8 bases to trimming and J lost 3 bases; unmatched junction nucleotides: 3. The CDR3 loop spans 14 amino acids.

V usage is TRBV20-1 and J usage is TRBJ2-4; 7 bases are shared with TRBD2. Germline V gene sequence: CDR1 DFQATT, CDR2 SNEGSKA (reference sequence). The CDR3 contains 15 residues. J gave up 7 bases and V 2 bases, and 11 bases lay outside the gene matches. The CDR3 DNA follows: TGCAGTGCTAGATCCCCGGGGGGAGTTGCGAACATTCAGTACTTC. As protein: CSARSPGGVANIQYF.

This clonotype has ten or more counts. This rearrangement joins TRBV2 to TRBJ1-2; D gene unclear. Between the trimmed V and J ends, which lost 3 bases and 1 base, there was a span of 6 bases. The CDR3 has 13 residues. Germline-derived CDR1 and CDR2 are SNHLY and FYNNEI. The CDR3 region has the DNA TGTGCCAGCAGTGAGTGGGTTAACTATGGCTACACCTTC. This sequence encodes CASSEWVNYGYTF.

This clonotype occurred many times. The rearrangement uses TRBV20-1 and TRBJ2-5; 7 nucleotides agree with TRBD2. The CDR3 is 14 residues long. V lost 0 bases, J lost 3 bases, and 4 bases stayed unmatched. Germline V lookup: CDR1 DFQATT, CDR2 SNEGSKA (reference sequence). The CDR3 sequence is CSARDRRGEETQYF. The CDR3 DNA sequence: TGCAGTGCTAGAGATCGTCGGGGGGAAGAGACCCAGTACTTC.

This clonotype was seen many times. The chain joins TRBV11-2 to TRBJ2-7, with D hard to call. The CDR3 covers 14 residues. V was trimmed by 5 bases and J by 2 bases, leaving 13 bases between them. Germline V gene lookup returns CDR1 SGHAT and CDR2 FQNNGV. The chain's CDR3 is CASSHLLLTYEQYF. Written as DNA, the CDR3 is TGTGCCAGCAGCCATTTACTCCTTACCTACGAGCAGTACTTC.

This clonotype was seen a few times. This likely came from a read error, as a far larger clone is one base away. This chain uses TRBV20-1 with TRBJ2-3, with 7 positions matching TRBD2. The J call may be in error: the DNA end matches TRBJ2-1 better. The CDR3 runs to 17 residues. Germline-derived CDR1 and CDR2 are DFQATT and SNEGSKA (reference sequence). DNA of the CDR3: TGCAGCGCTCGAAGTGCTAGCGGCCCCCAGGGTGGCAATGGGCAGTTCTTC. Translating it yields CSARSASGPQGGNGQFF.

As regards this clonotype: A much more abundant neighbour one base away suggests this may be a read error. Without the conserved terminal phenylalanine or tryptophan, this CDR3 likely stems from a read error. The limits of the CDR3 on the DNA are not certain, so only TCRdb's listed CDR3 is given. The chain uses TRBV28 and TRBJ1-2. The CDR3 length is 12 residues, termini included. Germline lookup yields CDR1 MDHEN and CDR2 SYDVKM. This chain's CDR3 is CASSLSPLAFTL.

This clonotype was picked up a small number of times. The rearrangement uses TRBV5-6 and TRBJ1-4, with D unresolved. The CDR3 runs to 16 residues. The germline gives CDR1 SGHDT, CDR2 YYEEEE. V shed 3 bases and J shed 0 bases, with 12 bases lying between them. The CDR3 protein is CASSSRFTATNEKLFF. The CDR3 DNA reads as TGTGCCAGCAGCTCTCGGTTTACTGCAACTAATGAAAAACTGTTTTTT.

Worth noting for this clonotype: One base separates it from a far larger clone, so it is likely a read error. The chain is built from TRBV28 and TRBJ2-3, with 9 nucleotides matching TRBD2. The J call may not be correct, given that the DNA end is closer to TRBJ2-1. From germline, CDR1 is MDHEN and CDR2 SYDVKM. This CDR3 contains 16 residues. CDR3 DNA: TGTGCCAGCAGTCCGAACTATAGCGGGAGCCCCTACGAGCAGTTCTTC. It encodes CASSPNYSGSPYEQFF.

This clonotype was counted many times. V gene TRBV20-1 combines with J gene TRBJ2-5, with TRBD2 as a possible D gene (6 bases). V lost 3 bases and J 5 bases, leaving 13 bases between the germline ends. There are 13 residues in the CDR3. Germline V lookup: CDR1 DFQATT, CDR2 SNEGSKA (reference sequence). CDR3 residues: CSARVAGRETQYF. Here the CDR3 DNA reads TGCAGTGCTAGGGTGGCGGGACGGGAGACCCAGTACTTC.

This clonotype was seen many times. V usage is TRBV19 and J usage is TRBJ1-5; maybe TRBD1 (5 bases). CDR3 length: 14 amino acids. Germline V lookup: CDR1 LNHDA, CDR2 SQIVND (reference sequence). Between the trimmed V and J ends, which lost 5 bases and 5 bases, there was a span of 13 bases. The CDR3 sequence: CASSQGGVDQPQHF. In nucleotides, the CDR3 is TGTGCCAGTAGTCAGGGAGGGGTTGATCAGCCCCAGCATTTT.

In regard to this clonotype: This could be a read error, since a much larger clone is one nucleotide away. Since no conserved phenylalanine or tryptophan closes the CDR3, a read error is the likely cause. This chain joins TRBV2 and TRBJ2-3; 7 bases line up with TRBD1. The CDR3 runs 15 residues. In germline, CDR1 is SNHLY, CDR2 FYNNEI. Trimming removed 5 bases from V and 4 bases from J; junction bases left unmatched: 9. This CDR3 reads CASSLGTEYSDTQYS. Here the CDR3 DNA reads TGTGCCAGCAGTCTCGGGACAGAATATTCAGATACGCAGTATTCT.

This chain joins TRBV7-2 and TRBJ1-2; D unclear. V lost 1 base, J lost 6 bases, and 18 bases lay in between. This CDR3 region has 16 residues. Germline CDR1 reads SGHTA; CDR2 reads FQGNSA. The CDR3 is CASSLVARPVAHGYTF. CDR3 DNA: TGTGCCAGCAGCTTAGTGGCCAGGCCAGTGGCGCATGGCTACACCTTC.

This clonotype was observed at least ten times. The chain recombines TRBV28 with TRBJ2-6; 8 bases map to TRBD1. The V segment lost 6 bases and the J segment 3 bases; nucleotides outside the gene matches: 4. CDR3 length equals 15 residues. Per the germline V gene, CDR1 is MDHEN and CDR2 is SYDVKM. The CDR3 here is CASSDGTGGANVLTF. The CDR3 DNA reads TGTGCCAGCAGCGACGGGACAGGTGGGGCCAACGTCCTGACTTTC.

With respect to this clonotype: No DNA is shown, since the ends of the CDR3 on it are uncertain; the CDR3 is the one TCRdb lists. The rearrangement uses TRBV27 and TRBJ2-1; the DNA was not compared with TRBD1, the D call given in the table. Germline-derived CDR1 and CDR2 are MNHEY and SMNVEV (reference sequence). The CDR3 is made up of 15 amino acids, end residues included. CDR3 loop: CASSFGQGSYNERFF.

This clonotype has at least ten counts. The rearrangement links TRBV13 to TRBJ2-7, with 7 bases aligning to TRBD2. CDR3 length: 15 amino acids. In germline, CDR1 is PRHDT, CDR2 FYEKMQ (reference sequence). The ends lost 5 bases at V and 1 base at J; junction bases unmatched: 8. The CDR3: CASSPRGDFSYEQYF. Here the CDR3 DNA reads TGTGCCAGCAGCCCACGGGGGGATTTTTCCTACGAGCAGTACTTC.

This chain uses TRBV6-2 or TRBV6-3 with TRBJ1-2; unclear D gene. The CDR3 is made up of 12 amino acids. V lost 2 bases, J lost 4 bases, and 5 bases lay in between. Germline CDR1 is MNHEY and CDR2 is SVGEGT. The CDR3 region is CASSYGSYGYTF. In DNA, the CDR3 is TGTGCCAGCAGTTACGGCAGCTATGGCTACACCTTC.

This clonotype has ten or more counts. The chain couples TRBV2 to TRBJ2-1; no reliable D call. The germline V gene encodes CDR1 SNHLY and CDR2 FYNNEI. The CDR3 runs to 13 residues. V was clipped by 5 bases and J by 3 bases, with 8 bases between them. CDR3 in amino acids: CASSLVHYNEQFF. CDR3 coding DNA: TGTGCCAGCAGTTTGGTCCACTACAATGAGCAGTTCTTC.

Many counts were recorded for this clonotype. The J gene is TRBJ1-6, the V gene TRBV2, with a possible D match to TRBD1 (5 bases). V was shortened by 5 bases and J by 14 bases, with 25 bases between the two germline ends. From germline, CDR1 is SNHLY and CDR2 FYNNEI. This CDR3 has 16 amino acids. In nucleotides, the CDR3 is TGTGCCAGCAGTCAAATCAATCCATCCGGGACCTCCACCCTCCACTTT. This gives the protein CASSQINPSGTSTLHF.

This clonotype appeared many times. The chain combines TRBV4-1 with TRBJ1-6; D remains ambiguous. From germline, CDR1 is MGHRA and CDR2 YSYEKL. Trimming cost V 7 bases and J 0 bases, with 7 bases left between them. The CDR3 runs to 14 residues. CDR3 in amino acids: CASNIGSYNSPLHF. For the CDR3, the DNA is TGCGCCAGCAATATAGGCTCCTATAATTCACCCCTCCACTTT.

Many counts were recorded for this clonotype. The chain couples TRBV11-2 to TRBJ2-7; 11 positions match TRBD1. The CDR3 extends over 15 amino acids. The germline CDR1 and CDR2 sequences are SGHAT and FQNNGV. V lost 6 bases, J lost 1 base, and 5 bases stayed unmatched. CDR3 DNA sequence: TGTGCCAGCAGACCCGGGACAGGGGGTTCCTACGAGCAGTACTTC. This encodes CASRPGTGGSYEQYF.